Listed here is a single T cell receptor beta chain. This record belongs to a study of post-analysis software for immune sequencing data. The TCR beta cDNA libraries contained unique molecular identifiers. MiXCR was run by TCRdb on the PCR reads, yielding one entry per CDR3 protein. The profile shows 700,000 to 900,000 distinct CDR3 sequences, about 45% of them singletons. The source of this sequence is a girl between 10 and 17 years old with multiple sclerosis. What was sequenced was blood.

The CDR3 nucleotides are TGTGCCAGCAGCCAAGATCTAGCGGGGGCCCCTTACGAGCAGTACTTC. Protein: CASSQDLAGAPYEQYF. The rearrangement joins TRBV4-2 to TRBJ2-5; 10 bases align to TRBD2. The J call may be faulty, since TRBJ2-7 better matches the DNA end. This CDR3 contains 16 residues. Germline V gene data show CDR1 as LGHNA and CDR2 as YNFKEQ.